A selection of T cell receptor beta chains follows, all from one sample in a study of T cell responses to AZD1222 COVID-19 vaccine. This table comes from immunoSEQ multiplex PCR, and its TCRdb copy is limited to in-frame clones, with some not included. The sample has about 130,000 clones; about 90% are singletons. This sample comprised peripheral blood, obtained on day 0 of MenACWY control vaccination. The receptors were gathered from an adult in good health. CDR3s include the opening cysteine and the closing phenylalanine or tryptophan. The order of the fields is V gene, clone size, D gene, J gene, CDR3 DNA, CDR3 protein. A D gene is named only where the DNA matches it firmly. Not all rows give a size; the values are once, few, many and, for expanded clones, a class.

V: TRBV9
size: NA
D: TRBD2
J: TRBJ2-1
DNA: TGTGCCAGCAGCGTTCTCGAGAGGGTAGCGGGAACTATAAATGAGCAGTTCTTC
CDR3: CASSVLERVAGTINEQFF

V: TRBV15
size: NA
D: TRBD2
J: TRBJ2-3
DNA: TGTGCCACCACAGCGGGGGGCGGAGATACGCAGTATTTT
CDR3: CATTAGGGDTQYF

V: TRBV2
size: NA
D: TRBD1
J: TRBJ1-1
DNA: TGTGCCAGCAGGGTGGACAGGGTTGGGGTAGGTGAAGCTTTCTTT
CDR3: CASRVDRVGVGEAFF

V: TRBV28
size: NA
D: NA
J: TRBJ1-1
DNA: TGTGCCAGCAGTCCCCGGTTAAGGGGGAGTGAAGCTTTCTTT
CDR3: CASSPRLRGSEAFF

V: TRBV29-1
size: NA
D: TRBD1
J: TRBJ2-1
DNA: TGCAGCGTTGATGACAGGGGATCCTACAATGAGCAGTTCTTC
CDR3: CSVDDRGSYNEQFF

V: TRBV5-5
size: NA
D: NA
J: TRBJ1-1
DNA: TGTGCCAGCAGCCTACTCCCAGGGTCGAACACTGAAGCTTTCTTT
CDR3: CASSLLPGSNTEAFF

V: TRBV2
size: NA
D: NA
J: TRBJ1-6
DNA: TGTGCCAGCAGTGTCGGACAGAAAAATTCACCCCTCCACTTT
CDR3: CASSVGQKNSPLHF

V: TRBV25-1
size: NA
D: NA
J: TRBJ1-4
DNA: TGTGCCAGCAGTGAATTCGGCAGTGCAACTAATGAAAAACTGTTTTTT
CDR3: CASSEFGSATNEKLFF

V: TRBV7-9
size: NA
D: TRBD2
J: TRBJ2-2
DNA: TGTGCCAGCAGCCCCCGGGAGGGGATCGGGGAGCTGTTTTTT
CDR3: CASSPREGIGELFF

V: TRBV16
size: NA
D: NA
J: TRBJ1-4
DNA: TGTGCCAGCAGCCAAAACAACGATGCGCCGCTGTTTTTT
CDR3: CASSQNNDAPLFF

V: TRBV5-4
size: NA
D: NA
J: TRBJ2-5
DNA: TGTGCCAGCAGCCCTGCAGGGATTGGATCGGAGACCCAGTACTTC
CDR3: CASSPAGIGSETQYF

V: TRBV2
size: NA
D: NA
J: TRBJ2-2
DNA: TGTGCCAGCTTCCTAGGGGGGGCGAACACCGGGGAGCTGTTTTTT
CDR3: CASFLGGANTGELFF

V: TRBV19
size: NA
D: NA
J: TRBJ2-1
DNA: TGTGCCAGTAGTATGGCGGGAAGCTCCTACAATGAGCAGTTCTTC
CDR3: CASSMAGSSYNEQFF

V: TRBV14
size: once
D: NA
J: TRBJ1-2
DNA: TGTGCCAGCAGCCCAGAAATTTACTATGGCTACACCTTC
CDR3: CASSPEIYYGYTF

V: TRBV25-1
size: NA
D: TRBD2
J: TRBJ2-3
DNA: TGTGCCAGCAGTGACCGGGGACTAGGGCTCACAGATACGCAGTATTTT
CDR3: CASSDRGLGLTDTQYF

V: TRBV28
size: NA
D: NA
J: TRBJ2-3
DNA: TGTGCCAGCAGAATCGGGGGATCTAGCACAGATACGCAGTATTTT
CDR3: CASRIGGSSTDTQYF

V: TRBV5-1
size: NA
D: TRBD1
J: TRBJ2-6
DNA: TGCGCCAGCAGCTTGGGCGCGCCAGGGGGCCAGGTTCTGGGTGCCAACGTCCTGACTTTC
CDR3: CASSLGAPGGQVLGANVLTF

V: TRBV7-9
size: NA
D: NA
J: TRBJ2-2
DNA: TGTGCCAGCAGCTTAGGTCAGGGTGTCGGGGAGCTGTTTTTT
CDR3: CASSLGQGVGELFF

V: TRBV9
size: few
D: NA
J: TRBJ1-3
DNA: TGTGCCAGCAGCGTATCTCCCTCCCGACTGAATGGAAACACCATATATTTT
CDR3: CASSVSPSRLNGNTIYF

V: TRBV30
size: NA
D: NA
J: TRBJ2-5
DNA: TGTGCCTGGAGTGGTTATAGCGTCTTCCAAGAGACCCAGTACTTC
CDR3: CAWSGYSVFQETQYF

V: TRBV15
size: NA
D: TRBD1
J: TRBJ2-2
DNA: TGTGCCACCAGCGAACGGGACAGGGTGAACACCGGGGAGCTGTTTTTT
CDR3: CATSERDRVNTGELFF

V: TRBV6-5
size: NA
D: TRBD2
J: TRBJ2-7
DNA: TGTGCCAGCAGCCCGACTAGCGGGACCAGCGAGCAGTACTTC
CDR3: CASSPTSGTSEQYF

V: TRBV6-5
size: NA
D: NA
J: TRBJ2-2
DNA: TGTGCCAGCAGTTACGGGAGGCACACCGGGGAGCTGTTTTTT
CDR3: CASSYGRHTGELFF

V: TRBV6-5
size: NA
D: TRBD1
J: TRBJ1-2
DNA: TGTGCCAGCAGGCCGAGACAGGGGAACTATGGCTACACCTTC
CDR3: CASRPRQGNYGYTF

V: TRBV11-2
size: NA
D: TRBD1
J: TRBJ2-1
DNA: TGTGCCAGCAGCATATCGGGACAGGATACCAATGAGCAGTTCTTC
CDR3: CASSISGQDTNEQFF

V: TRBV18
size: NA
D: NA
J: TRBJ2-5
DNA: TGTGCCAGCTCACCAAGGGCAGGCCAAGAGACCCAGTACTTC
CDR3: CASSPRAGQETQYF

V: TRBV10-3
size: NA
D: NA
J: TRBJ2-1
DNA: TGTGCCATCAGTTCGCTGGGCAATGAGCAGTTCTTC
CDR3: CAISSLGNEQFF

V: TRBV14
size: once
D: TRBD2
J: TRBJ2-7
DNA: TGTGCCAGCAGCCGTACTAGCGGGAGGGCCAACGAGCAGTACTTC
CDR3: CASSRTSGRANEQYF

V: TRBV5-4
size: NA
D: TRBD1
J: TRBJ1-6
DNA: TGTGCCAGCAGCAGGGGACAGGGGGCTTCTTCACCCCTCCACTTT
CDR3: CASSRGQGASSPLHF

V: TRBV5-6
size: NA
D: NA
J: TRBJ2-5
DNA: TGTGCCAGCAGAGCGGACAAAAGTCAGACCCAGTACTTC
CDR3: CASRADKSQTQYF

V: TRBV9
size: NA
D: TRBD1
J: TRBJ2-3
DNA: TGTGCCAGCAACCCAGCGGGACAGGGGGCTTACGATACGCAGTATTTT
CDR3: CASNPAGQGAYDTQYF

V: TRBV5-1
size: few
D: NA
J: TRBJ2-5
DNA: TGCGCCAGCAGCTTTCAAGAGACCCAGTACTTC
CDR3: CASSFQETQYF

V: TRBV5-1
size: NA
D: NA
J: TRBJ2-1
DNA: TGCGCCAGCAGCGCCGGGATGTACAATGAGCAGTTCTTC
CDR3: CASSAGMYNEQFF

V: TRBV18
size: NA
D: TRBD1
J: TRBJ1-2
DNA: TGTGCCAGCTCACGTCAGCCGGGACAGGGGGGAGGAGGCTACACCTTC
CDR3: CASSRQPGQGGGGYTF

V: TRBV2
size: NA
D: NA
J: TRBJ1-5
DNA: TGTGCCAGCAGTGCTGGCGGCACCGGGGCTCAGCCCCAGCATTTT
CDR3: CASSAGGTGAQPQHF

V: TRBV19
size: NA
D: TRBD2
J: TRBJ2-4
DNA: TGTGCCAGTAGTATAATGGGACTAGCGGGGGGGTCGGCCAAAAACATTCAGTACTTC
CDR3: CASSIMGLAGGSAKNIQYF

V: TRBV2
size: once
D: NA
J: TRBJ2-3
DNA: TGTGCCAGCAGTGGAAGGTCCCCCGCATCAGATACGCAGTATTTT
CDR3: CASSGRSPASDTQYF

V: TRBV13
size: NA
D: NA
J: TRBJ2-5
DNA: TGTGCCAGCAGCCATTCCGGGGGCCAAGAGACCCAGTACTTC
CDR3: CASSHSGGQETQYF

V: TRBV7-2
size: NA
D: NA
J: TRBJ2-5
DNA: TGTGCCAGCAGCCCGTCCGGGTCAGGAGGGGAGACCCAGTACTTC
CDR3: CASSPSGSGGETQYF

V: TRBV6-5
size: NA
D: TRBD1
J: TRBJ1-1
DNA: TGTGCCAGCAGTACATCGGGACAGGGGCGCACTGAAGCTTTCTTT
CDR3: CASSTSGQGRTEAFF

V: TRBV11-2
size: NA
D: TRBD2
J: TRBJ2-2
DNA: TGTGCCAGCAGCCTTAGCGGGGGGAGAACCGGGGAGCTGTTTTTT
CDR3: CASSLSGGRTGELFF

V: TRBV6-5
size: NA
D: NA
J: TRBJ1-6
DNA: TGTGCCAGCAGCGACAATGAGGGGTCTTATTCACCCCTCCACTTT
CDR3: CASSDNEGSYSPLHF

V: TRBV11-2
size: NA
D: NA
J: TRBJ1-4
DNA: TGTGCCAGCAGTTGGACACGCACAACTAATGAAAAACTGTTTTTT
CDR3: CASSWTRTTNEKLFF

V: TRBV28
size: once
D: TRBD1
J: TRBJ1-6
DNA: TGTGCCAGCAGTTTCGGGACAGGGTCAAGTTCACCCCTCCACTTT
CDR3: CASSFGTGSSSPLHF

V: TRBV19
size: once
D: NA
J: TRBJ2-1
DNA: TGTGCCAGTAGTGGGCAGGGGTTAGGTTTGAATGAGCAGTTCTTC
CDR3: CASSGQGLGLNEQFF

V: TRBV6-2/TRBV6-3
size: once
D: NA
J: TRBJ2-2
DNA: TGTGCCAGCAGTTACGAGGGGACAAGCACCGGGGAGCTGTTTTTT
CDR3: CASSYEGTSTGELFF

V: TRBV4-2
size: once
D: TRBD2
J: TRBJ2-2
DNA: TGTGCCAGCAGCCAAGATTCTAGCGGGGGGGTTGGCACCGGGGAGCTGTTTTTT
CDR3: CASSQDSSGGVGTGELFF

V: TRBV12-3/TRBV12-4
size: few
D: TRBD2
J: TRBJ2-1
DNA: TGTGCCAGCGGGCGGGAGCAGGACAATGAGCAGTTCTTC
CDR3: CASGREQDNEQFF

V: TRBV7-9
size: NA
D: NA
J: TRBJ2-6
DNA: TGTGCCAGCAGCTTATTTGGCGGGGCCAACGTCCTGACTTTC
CDR3: CASSLFGGANVLTF

V: TRBV12-3/TRBV12-4
size: NA
D: NA
J: TRBJ1-1
DNA: TGTGCCAGCAGTTTCGGGGGGAACACTGAAGCTTTCTTT
CDR3: CASSFGGNTEAFF

V: TRBV7-2
size: NA
D: NA
J: TRBJ1-6
DNA: TGTGCCAGCAGCTTAGGGGTGGGACCCTATAATTCACCCCTCCACTTT
CDR3: CASSLGVGPYNSPLHF

V: TRBV28
size: once
D: NA
J: TRBJ1-1
DNA: TGTGCCAGCAGTTCCCCCCCAGGGATGGTGAACACTGAAGCTTTCTTT
CDR3: CASSSPPGMVNTEAFF

V: TRBV5-6
size: NA
D: NA
J: TRBJ2-7
DNA: TGTGCCAGCAGCTCGCGGCGGGGCGAGCAGTACTTC
CDR3: CASSSRRGEQYF

V: TRBV6-2/TRBV6-3
size: NA
D: NA
J: TRBJ1-2
DNA: TGTGCCAGCAGTTACTCGATGATCGGTACTTCTAACTATGGCTACACCTTC
CDR3: CASSYSMIGTSNYGYTF

V: TRBV5-1
size: NA
D: NA
J: TRBJ1-5
DNA: TGCGCCAGCAGCTTAGGCAGGGGCCCCAATCAGCCCCAGCATTTT
CDR3: CASSLGRGPNQPQHF